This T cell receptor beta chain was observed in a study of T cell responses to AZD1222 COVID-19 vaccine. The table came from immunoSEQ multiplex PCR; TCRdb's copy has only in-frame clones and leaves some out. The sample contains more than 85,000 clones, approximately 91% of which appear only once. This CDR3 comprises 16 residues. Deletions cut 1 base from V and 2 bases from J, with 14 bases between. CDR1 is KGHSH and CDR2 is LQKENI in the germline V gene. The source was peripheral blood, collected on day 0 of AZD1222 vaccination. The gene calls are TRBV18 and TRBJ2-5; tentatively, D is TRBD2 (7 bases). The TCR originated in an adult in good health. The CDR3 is CASSPQGGTGQETQYF. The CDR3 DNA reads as TGTGCCAGCTCACCACAGGGGGGGACCGGGCAAGAGACCCAGTACTTC.